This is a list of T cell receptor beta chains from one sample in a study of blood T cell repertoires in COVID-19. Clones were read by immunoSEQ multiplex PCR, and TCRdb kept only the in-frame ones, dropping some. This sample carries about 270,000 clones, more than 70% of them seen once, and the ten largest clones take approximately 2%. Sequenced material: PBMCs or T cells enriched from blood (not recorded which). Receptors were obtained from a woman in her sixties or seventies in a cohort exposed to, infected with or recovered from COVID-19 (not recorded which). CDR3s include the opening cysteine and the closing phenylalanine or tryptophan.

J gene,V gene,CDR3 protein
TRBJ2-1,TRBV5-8,CASSLFESFSYNEQFF
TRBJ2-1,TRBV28,CASRGGTSYNEQFF
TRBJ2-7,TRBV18,CASSPDRGLNEQYF
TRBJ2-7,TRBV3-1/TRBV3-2,CASSQDLGLMYEQYF
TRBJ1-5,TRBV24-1,CATSGGGTGNQPQHF
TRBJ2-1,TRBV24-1,CATSDLTTSGSSSEQFF
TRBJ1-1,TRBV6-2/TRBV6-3,CASSSGIQNTEAFF
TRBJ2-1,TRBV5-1,CASSSGGAGEQFF
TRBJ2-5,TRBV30,CAWSKGGMGIQETQYF
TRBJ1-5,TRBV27,CASTHILASGGRQPQHF
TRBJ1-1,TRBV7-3,CASSLTFEGTEAFF
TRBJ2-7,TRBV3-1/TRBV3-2,CASSPRQVPYEQYF
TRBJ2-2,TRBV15,CATSTGATSGSSGELFF
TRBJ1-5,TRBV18,CASSPPGGQPQHF
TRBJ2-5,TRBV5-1,CASSLINSRETQYF
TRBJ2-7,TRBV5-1,CASSLGTSGRFGEQYF
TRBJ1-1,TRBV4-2,CASSHGTDHLNTEAFF
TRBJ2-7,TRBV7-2,CASSLGTSGVEQYF
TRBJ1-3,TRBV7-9,CASTLGALSSGNTIYF
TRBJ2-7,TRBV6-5,CASSPGPGSIYEQYF
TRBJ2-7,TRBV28,CASSSTGDPTYEQYF
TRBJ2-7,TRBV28,CASSFRGRDSSYEQYF
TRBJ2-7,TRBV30,CAWSVGTGTNVDF
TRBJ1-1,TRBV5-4,CASSFTGGIMGEAFF
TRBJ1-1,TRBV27,CASSPGDREFAEAFF
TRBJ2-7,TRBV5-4,CASSRSGTGTYEQYF
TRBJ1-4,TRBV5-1,CASSLGGAEEKLFF
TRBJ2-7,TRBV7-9,CASSHDLGSGPYEQYF
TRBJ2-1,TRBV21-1,CASSKAGTSGSLGNNEQFF
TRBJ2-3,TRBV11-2,CASSLVAGGVTDTQYF
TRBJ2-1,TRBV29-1,CSVSGPKPNEQFF